These 31 T cell receptor beta chains were all obtained from the same sample, sequenced in a study of blood T cell repertoires in COVID-19. Generated by immunoSEQ multiplex PCR, the TCRdb table keeps only in-frame clones and is missing some. Of 240,000 or so clones in the sample, around four fifths were seen once. Sequencing was done on a sample of peripheral blood. The receptors here all came from an elderly woman with acute or convalescent COVID-19.

V gene TRBV5-1 combines with J gene TRBJ1-1, with TRBD1 identical over 11 bases. With 7 bases clipped from V and 3 bases from J, the junction kept 5 bases outside the gene matches. The germline V gene encodes CDR1 SGHRS and CDR2 YFSETQ. The length of the CDR3 is 14 residues. CDR3 loop: CASRTGGLDTEAFF. The CDR3 DNA follows: TGCGCCAGCCGGACAGGGGGCTTGGACACTGAAGCTTTCTTT. The full variable domain, in which reference TRBV5-1 and TRBJ1-1 provide the parts outside the CDR3, is KAGVTQTPRYLIKTRGQQVTLSCSPISGHRSVSWYQQTPGQGLQFLFEYFSETQRNKGNFPGRFSGRQFSNSRSEMNVSTLELGDSALYLCASRTGGLDTEAFFGQGTRLTVV.

V and J are TRBV28 and TRBJ2-3, with 8 positions matching TRBD2. The CDR3 consists of 17 residues. CDR1 is MDHEN and CDR2 is SYDVKM in the germline V gene. With V trimmed by 2 bases and J by 2 bases, 9 bases remained unmatched. The CDR3 bases are TGTGCCAGCAGTTTAGTCCTGGGACTAGACGCCACAGATACGCAGTATTTT. This translates into CASSLVLGLDATDTQYF.

V usage is TRBV18 and J usage is TRBJ1-1; 8 bases map to TRBD1. The ends lost 3 bases at V and 4 bases at J; junction bases unmatched: 7. The germline V gene encodes CDR1 KGHSH and CDR2 LQKENI. The length of the CDR3 is 15 residues. The CDR3 spells CASSPRGRGGTEAFF. The CDR3 DNA is TGTGCCAGCTCACCCAGGGGGCGCGGGGGCACTGAAGCTTTCTTT.

The V and J genes are TRBV3-1 (or the pseudogene TRBV3-2) and TRBJ2-7; 14 nucleotides line up with TRBD2. The junction had 3 bases not matched to a gene; V was cut back by 4 bases and J by 7 bases. Germline V lookup: CDR1 LGHDT, CDR2 YNNKEL (reference sequence). CDR3 length: 14 amino acids. CDR3 coding DNA: TGTGCCAGCAGCCGACTAGCGGGAGGGAAGGAGCAGTACTTC. Encoded protein: CASSRLAGGKEQYF.

The chain carries TRBV9 and TRBJ2-1, with D tentatively TRBD1 (6 bases). Between the trimmed V and J ends, which lost 1 base and 2 bases, there was a span of 10 bases. The germline V gene has CDR1 SGDLS and CDR2 YYNGEE. The CDR3 totals 15 residues. This CDR3 reads CASSVQGLTYNEQFF. In nucleotides, the CDR3 is TGTGCCAGCAGCGTACAGGGGCTCACCTACAATGAGCAGTTCTTC.

This chain links TRBV6-2 or TRBV6-3 with TRBJ1-5; 7 nucleotides agree with TRBD1. The junction had 16 bases not matched to a gene; V was cut back by 5 bases and J by 6 bases. The CDR3 consists of 17 residues. Germline values: CDR1 MNHEY, CDR2 SVGEGT. The CDR3 DNA sequence: TGTGCCAGCAGTCCAAGTCGAAGGGACAGTCGCAGTCAGCCCCAGCATTTT. Its protein is CASSPSRRDSRSQPQHF.

This chain links TRBV11-2 with TRBJ2-2; 11 nucleotides match TRBD2. The CDR3 sequence is 16 residues long. The V segment lost 4 bases and the J segment 9 bases; nucleotides outside the gene matches: 10. Germline V gene data show CDR1 as SGHAT and CDR2 as FQNNGV. The CDR3 spells CASSSVLTSGGRELFF. The CDR3 bases are TGTGCCAGCAGCTCCGTCCTTACTAGCGGGGGCAGGGAGCTGTTTTTT.

The J gene is TRBJ1-3, the V gene TRBV2, with unresolved D. CDR3 length: 15 amino acids. Trimming left V 2 bases short and J 4 bases short, with 12 bases between. Germline V gene data show CDR1 as SNHLY and CDR2 as FYNNEI. The CDR3 DNA is TGTGCCAGCAGTGAAACCGGGTTCGGAGGAAACACCATATATTTT. Amino acids: CASSETGFGGNTIYF.

The gene calls are TRBV7-2 and TRBJ1-2; 7 positions agree with TRBD1. The CDR3 contains 13 residues. Germline V CDR1 and CDR2: SGHTA, FQGNSA. The V gene end was trimmed by 1 base and the J gene end by 11 bases; junction bases not matched to a gene: 7. In DNA form, the CDR3 reads TGTGCCAGCAGCTTAGAAGACAGGGTGAAGTACACCTTC. It translates to CASSLEDRVKYTF.

The table lists this clone with a few counts. The chain carries TRBV7-2 and TRBJ2-7, with 8 bases fitting TRBD2. The germline CDR1 and CDR2 sequences are SGHTA and FQGNSA. The CDR3 is 15 residues long. V lost 6 bases, J lost 4 bases, and 11 bases stayed unmatched. CDR3 protein: CASSGAGGSLYEQYF. DNA of the CDR3: TGTGCCAGCAGTGGGGCGGGAGGCTCCTTATACGAGCAGTACTTC.

This clone was detected only once. V and J are TRBV4-1 and TRBJ2-5, with 9 positions matching TRBD2. Losses at the gene ends were 3 bases for V and 7 bases for J; bases not matched to a gene: 12. The CDR3 has 16 amino acids. Looked up from germline, CDR1 is MGHRA and CDR2 is YSYEKL. The CDR3, as DNA: TGCGCCAGCAGCCAGTCTGCTAGCGGGATCCTTGTGACCCAGTACTTC. Its translation: CASSQSASGILVTQYF.

The V and J genes are TRBV27 and TRBJ1-1; 7 bases line up with TRBD1. V was pared by 6 bases and J by 0 bases, with 7 bases of the junction left unmatched. Germline lookup yields CDR1 MNHEY and CDR2 SMNVEV (reference sequence). CDR3 length equals 15 residues. The CDR3 sequence is CASRLYQGVNTEAFF. The CDR3 nucleotides are TGTGCCAGCAGACTCTATCAGGGGGTGAACACTGAAGCTTTCTTT.

The V gene is TRBV28, the J gene TRBJ2-5, with 9 bases identical to TRBD2. V shed 5 bases, J shed 1 base, and the junction held 2 bases outside the gene matches. This CDR3 is built from 14 residues. Germline V gene data show CDR1 as MDHEN and CDR2 as SYDVKM. CDR3 nucleotides: TGTGCCAGCAGTGCGACTAGCGGCCAAGAGACCCAGTACTTC. Amino acids: CASSATSGQETQYF.

The V gene is TRBV5-6, the J gene TRBJ2-7, with 9 bases matching TRBD1. This CDR3 contains 15 residues. J lost 7 bases, V lost 5 bases, and 13 bases had no gene match. Germline V lookup: CDR1 SGHDT, CDR2 YYEEEE. CDR3 residues: CASRWSWTGAGEQYF. The CDR3, as DNA: TGTGCCAGCAGGTGGAGTTGGACAGGGGCTGGGGAGCAGTACTTC.

The chain carries TRBV7-6 and TRBJ1-5; D is perhaps TRBD1 (6 bases). Germline CDR1 and CDR2: SGHVS and FNYEAQ. The CDR3 sequence is 17 residues long. V gave up 5 bases and J gave up 7 bases, with 24 bases separating them. The CDR3 reads CASSPRQVGDLEQPQHF. The DNA for the CDR3 is TGTGCCAGCAGCCCAAGACAGGTAGGAGATTTGGAGCAGCCCCAGCATTTT.

The chain carries TRBV28 and TRBJ1-3; D possibly corresponds to TRBD1 (6 bases). The CDR3 length is 15 residues. Trimming took 6 bases from V and 4 from J, leaving 16 bases between them. Germline V gene sequence: CDR1 MDHEN, CDR2 SYDVKM. CDR3 loop: CASSSSPGQGNTIYF. The CDR3 DNA follows: TGTGCCAGCAGCTCGAGCCCAGGACAGGGAAACACCATATATTTT.

The count of this clone is one. The chain recombines TRBV29-1 with TRBJ2-1; a possible D gene is TRBD2 (6 bases). This CDR3 spans 14 amino acids. Trimming took off 4 bases at V and 2 bases at J, with 12 bases between the two ends. CDR1 and CDR2 (germline): SQVTM, ANQGSEA. The CDR3 spells CSVVVGRTYNEQFF. The CDR3 DNA reads TGCAGCGTTGTAGTCGGGAGAACCTACAATGAGCAGTTCTTC.

The rearrangement joins TRBV19 to TRBJ2-3; D might be TRBD1 (8 bases). Germline V lookup: CDR1 LNHDA, CDR2 SQIVND (reference sequence). Trimming pared 5 bases from V and 3 bases from J, leaving 15 bases between. This CDR3 has 15 amino acids. In DNA, the CDR3 is TGTGCCAGTAGTCTACAGGGGGGGAATACAGATACGCAGTATTTT. This translates into CASSLQGGNTDTQYF. Based on the CDR3 plus reference TRBV19 and TRBJ2-3, the full variable domain is DGGITQSPKYLFRKEGQNVTLSCEQNLNHDAMYWYRQDPGQGLRLIYYSQIVNDFQKGDIAEGYSVSREKKESFPLTVTSAQKNPTAFYLCASSLQGGNTDTQYFGPGTRLTVL.

This clone was picked up one time. This chain uses TRBV3-1 (or the pseudogene TRBV3-2) with TRBJ1-5; the match to TRBD1 covers 8 bases. This CDR3 has 15 amino acids. The V gene end was trimmed by 4 bases and the J gene end by 4 bases; junction bases not matched to a gene: 6. Germline CDR1 is LGHDT and CDR2 is YNNKEL (reference sequence). This chain's CDR3 is CASSPGTGLNQPQHF. In nucleotides, the CDR3 is TGTGCCAGCAGCCCTGGGACAGGACTAAATCAGCCCCAGCATTTT.

This sequence joins TRBV19 and TRBJ2-3, with a possible D match to TRBD2 (7 bases). Between the trimmed V and J ends, which lost 4 bases and 1 base, there was a span of 12 bases. Germline values: CDR1 LNHDA, CDR2 SQIVND (reference sequence). The CDR3 loop spans 15 amino acids. CDR3 nucleotides: TGTGCCAGTAGTAAGGGGGGGTTCCGCACAGATACGCAGTATTTT. Amino acids: CASSKGGFRTDTQYF.

In DNA, the CDR3 is TGTGCCAGCAGCAAACAGTCAGACTATGGCTACACCTTC. Translation gives CASSKQSDYGYTF. The rearrangement uses TRBV11-1 and TRBJ1-2; D remains unclear. Germline CDR1 reads SGHAT; CDR2 reads FQDESV (reference sequence). V shed 5 bases and J shed 3 bases, with 10 bases lying between them. The CDR3 has 13 amino acids. Drawing the rest from reference TRBV11-1 and TRBJ1-2, the complete variable domain is EAEVAQSPRYKITEKSQAVAFWCDPISGHATLYWYRQILGQGPELLVQFQDESVVDDSQLPKDRFSAERLKGVDSTLKIQPAELGDSAMYLCASSKQSDYGYTFGSGTRLTVV.

The chain combines TRBV12-3 or TRBV12-4 with TRBJ1-1; D not certain. V was cut by 4 bases and J by 1 base, with 7 bases left in between. The CDR3 is 13 residues long. The chain's CDR3 is CASSYRENTEAFF. CDR3 in DNA: TGTGCCAGCAGTTATCGGGAGAACACTGAAGCTTTCTTT.

Here the CDR3 DNA reads TGCGCCAGCAGCTTGGCCACAGGGGGCTGGATGAACACTGAAGCTTTCTTT. Amino acids: CASSLATGGWMNTEAFF. This chain connects TRBV5-1 to TRBJ1-1; 9 bases agree with TRBD1. From germline, CDR1 is SGHRS and CDR2 YFSETQ. J lost 0 bases, V lost 0 bases, and 6 bases had no gene match. The CDR3 has 17 residues.

The chain is built from TRBV6-5 and TRBJ1-2; 9 nucleotides align to TRBD1. The CDR3 is 15 amino acids. Germline trimming cut 7 bases from V and 1 base from J; bases unmatched to any gene: 7. The germline gives CDR1 MNHEY, CDR2 SVGAGI. This chain's CDR3 is CASKEQGARNYGYTF. As DNA, the CDR3 is TGTGCCAGCAAAGAACAGGGGGCCCGTAACTATGGCTACACCTTC.

This clone has a single count. V gene TRBV25-1 combines with J gene TRBJ1-6; 7 positions agree with TRBD1. This CDR3 contains 14 residues. The V gene's germline CDR1 is MGHDK and CDR2 SYGVNS. Trimming removed 4 bases from V and 7 bases from J; junction bases left unmatched: 4. In nucleotides, the CDR3 is TGTGCCAGCAGTGTACCGGGACAGAATTCACCCCTCCACTTT. It encodes CASSVPGQNSPLHF.

V and J are TRBV30 and TRBJ2-3; 13 bases agree with TRBD2. Trimming removed 4 bases from V and 1 base from J; junction bases left unmatched: 5. Looked up from germline, CDR1 is GTSNPN and CDR2 is SVGIG (reference sequence). There are 16 residues in the CDR3. This CDR3 is CAWNSGTSGGTDTQYF. For the CDR3, the DNA is TGTGCCTGGAACTCTGGGACTAGCGGGGGCACAGATACGCAGTATTTT.

The chain has TRBV28 and TRBJ1-1, with a tentative D call TRBD1 (6 bases). Germline assignment: CDR1 MDHEN and CDR2 SYDVKM. The ends were cut back, 0 bases at V and 4 bases at J, with 15 bases in the middle. The length of the CDR3 is 16 residues. The CDR3, as DNA: TGTGCCAGCAGTTTATGGGGGGGGGCGAGTGGCACTGAAGCTTTCTTT. This codes for CASSLWGGASGTEAFF.

The chain couples TRBV5-1 to TRBJ1-3; tentative D call: TRBD1 (5 bases). V was trimmed by 4 bases and J by 3 bases, leaving 11 bases between them. The CDR3 is 14 amino acids. Germline V gene data show CDR1 as SGHRS and CDR2 as YFSETQ. Here the CDR3 DNA reads TGCGCCAGCAGCGCAACAGGTGGTGGAAACACCATATATTTT. Amino acids: CASSATGGGNTIYF.

This clone was found a few times. The rearrangement joins TRBV19 to TRBJ1-6, with 9 bases that match TRBD1. The CDR3 is 15 residues long. The germline CDR1 and CDR2 sequences are LNHDA and SQIVND (reference sequence). The trim removed 5 bases at V and 4 bases at J, leaving 3 bases unmatched. In DNA form, the CDR3 reads TGTGCCAGTAGTGTGGGACAGGGTTATAATTCACCCCTCCACTTT. Translation gives CASSVGQGYNSPLHF.

The V and J genes are TRBV9 and TRBJ2-5; tentative D call: TRBD2 (5 bases). The CDR3 loop spans 13 amino acids. Germline V gene data show CDR1 as SGDLS and CDR2 as YYNGEE. Trimming pared 3 bases from V and 5 bases from J, leaving 11 bases between. The CDR3 loop is CASSASRGETQYF. The CDR3 DNA reads TGTGCCAGCAGCGCCTCCAGAGGGGAGACCCAGTACTTC.

The sample holds a few counts of this clone. The chain links TRBV18 to TRBJ1-4; 7 positions agree with TRBD1. The CDR3 runs 16 residues. Germline V lookup: CDR1 KGHSH, CDR2 LQKENI. The V and J ends lost 8 bases and 2 bases, in that order; junction bases with no gene match: 11. The chain's CDR3 is CASRRDSWTTNEKLFF. The CDR3, as DNA: TGTGCCAGCCGCCGGGACAGCTGGACCACTAATGAAAAACTGTTTTTT.